This passage covers 27 T cell receptor beta chains from one sample sequenced in a study of early T cells in non-severe SARS-CoV-2 infection. TCRdb itself ran the 5' RACE reads through MiXCR, one entry per CDR3 protein. The data show 30,000 to 35,000 distinct CDR3 sequences, around 7% seen once. Sample: whole blood. These receptors were taken from an adult who was a healthcare worker with PCR-confirmed SARS-CoV-2 infection or an uninfected control (not recorded which).

This clonotype came up many times. This chain connects TRBV20-1 to TRBJ1-2; D unclear. The CDR3 is made up of 12 amino acids. V was clipped by 0 bases and J by 4 bases, with 6 bases between them. CDR1 is DFQATT and CDR2 is SNEGSKA in the germline V gene (reference sequence). This CDR3 is CSARDRGYGYTF. The CDR3 DNA is TGCAGTGCTAGAGATCGGGGCTATGGCTACACCTTC.

This clonotype occurred many times. The chain links TRBV12-3 or TRBV12-4 to TRBJ2-7; D remains unclear. Trimming cost V 5 bases and J 4 bases, with 15 bases left between them. The CDR3 is 14 amino acids. The CDR3 protein is CASSQGLRRYEQYF. In DNA form, the CDR3 reads TGTGCCAGCAGTCAAGGGTTACGTCGGTACGAGCAGTACTTC.

This clonotype is medium-sized in the sample. The gene calls are TRBV12-3 or TRBV12-4 and TRBJ2-1; TRBD1 matches at 8 bases. The CDR3 has 12 residues. Unmatched junction bases numbered 3, after V lost 4 bases and J lost 10 bases. CDR3 in amino acids: CASSYTGGEQFF. DNA of the CDR3: TGTGCCAGCAGTTATACAGGGGGGGAGCAGTTCTTC.

Many counts were recorded for this clonotype. The V call is TRBV20-1, the J call TRBJ2-2; no clear D. Germline-derived CDR1 and CDR2 are DFQATT and SNEGSKA (reference sequence). Trimming pared 5 bases from V and 6 bases from J, leaving 16 bases between. The CDR3 extends over 14 amino acids. The CDR3 DNA follows: TGCAGTGCTGCCCCTCGCGTACGCGCCGGGGAGCTGTTTTTT. Translated, it gives CSAAPRVRAGELFF.

J is TRBJ1-3 and V is TRBV4-3, with D possibly TRBD1 on 5 matching bases. Germline V gene sequence: CDR1 LGHNA, CDR2 YSLEER. The CDR3 loop spans 16 amino acids. The V end lost 0 bases, the J end lost 1 base, and 10 bases lay between the germline ends. CDR3 DNA sequence: TGCGCCAGCAGCCAAGATCTTAGGGGATCTGGAAACACCATATATTTT. Translation gives CASSQDLRGSGNTIYF.

This clonotype was observed at least ten times. The CDR3 loop reads CSARSSKHQPQHF. The CDR3 region has the DNA TGCAGTGCTAGATCTAGCAAACATCAGCCCCAGCATTTT. V usage is TRBV20-1 and J usage is TRBJ1-5, with no clear D. From germline, CDR1 is DFQATT and CDR2 SNEGSKA (reference sequence). Trimming left V 2 bases short and J 5 bases short, with 10 bases between. The CDR3 length is 13 residues.

There are a few counts of this clonotype. The chain joins TRBV28 to TRBJ2-7; weak D call: TRBD2 (5 bases). Per the germline V gene, CDR1 is MDHEN and CDR2 is SYDVKM. The CDR3 is 12 amino acids. V was shortened by 4 bases and J by 10 bases, with 14 bases between the two germline ends. Here the CDR3 reads CASSSGWGDQYF. The CDR3 DNA reads as TGTGCCAGCAGTTCGGGTTGGGGAGACCAGTACTTC.

This clonotype was detected many times. The chain couples TRBV6-1 to TRBJ1-1; perhaps TRBD1 as D (6 bases). The germline V and J ends were trimmed by 4 bases and 5 bases, with 14 bases remaining between them. The CDR3 extends over 14 amino acids. Germline V CDR1 and CDR2: MNHNS, SASEGT. CDR3 DNA: TGTGCCAGCAGTGTTGCCAGGGGATTTACTGAAGCTTTCTTT. It encodes CASSVARGFTEAFF.

The V call is TRBV10-3, the J call TRBJ2-7, with D unresolved. V was shortened by 5 bases and J by 5 bases, with 7 bases between the two germline ends. CDR1 and CDR2 (germline): ENHRY, SYGVKD. The CDR3 has 11 residues. CDR3 amino acids: CAISYEDEQYF. The CDR3 bases are TGTGCCATCAGTTACGAGGACGAGCAGTACTTC.

This clonotype was seen at least ten times. The V call is TRBV28, the J call TRBJ2-7; 11 bases are shared with TRBD2. CDR1 is MDHEN and CDR2 is SYDVKM in the germline V gene. The CDR3 is made up of 16 amino acids. V shed 1 base, J shed 2 bases, and the junction held 4 bases outside the gene matches. The CDR3 DNA reads TGTGCCAGCAGTTTATCTACTAGCGGGAGTACCTACGAGCAGTACTTC. This encodes CASSLSTSGSTYEQYF.

This clonotype occurred many times. The rearrangement uses TRBV11-3 and TRBJ1-4, with D possibly TRBD1 on 6 matching bases. V lost 5 bases to trimming and J lost 7 bases, with 17 bases between them. Germline lookup yields CDR1 SGHNT and CDR2 YENEEA. There are 15 residues in the CDR3. CDR3 loop: CASSHGTRGGEKLFF. The CDR3 nucleotides are TGTGCCAGCAGCCACGGGACACGGGGCGGTGAAAAACTGTTTTTT.

In its sample, this clonotype was seen many times. The chain is built from TRBV2 and TRBJ2-3; D ambiguous. There are 13 residues in the CDR3. Trimming cost V 3 bases and J 7 bases, with 11 bases left between them. Germline assignment: CDR1 SNHLY and CDR2 FYNNEI. The CDR3 here is CASSDDSPNTQYF. In DNA, the CDR3 is TGTGCCAGCAGTGATGACTCGCCCAATACGCAGTATTTT.

Only a few counts were recorded for this clonotype. The chain carries TRBV6-2 or TRBV6-3 and TRBJ2-1; either TRBD1 or TRBD2 may supply D (5 bases each). CDR1 is MNHEY, CDR2 SVGEGT, per germline. The CDR3 spans 15 residues. V lost 7 bases and J 5 bases, leaving 18 bases between the germline ends. In DNA, the CDR3 is TGTGCCAGCATCGAAGGGGAGTGGGCCAACAATGAGCAGTTCTTC. Protein product: CASIEGEWANNEQFF.

This clonotype appeared many times. The rearrangement uses TRBV28 and TRBJ2-7, with D maybe TRBD1 (6 bases). Per the germline V gene, CDR1 is MDHEN and CDR2 is SYDVKM. This CDR3 spans 12 amino acids. The ends were cut back, 7 bases at V and 12 bases at J, with 19 bases in the middle. CDR3 amino acids: CASTLGGKLWYF. The CDR3, as DNA: TGTGCCAGCACCTTAGGGGGAAAGTTGTGGTACTTC.

This clonotype has at least ten counts. The chain combines TRBV20-1 with TRBJ2-1; 10 positions match TRBD2. The CDR3 spans 14 residues. Trimming cost V 7 bases and J 2 bases; bases outside gene matches: 5. Germline V CDR1 and CDR2: DFQATT, SNEGSKA (reference sequence). The CDR3: CSDFSGRPYNEQFF. The DNA for the CDR3 is TGCAGTGACTTTAGCGGGAGGCCCTACAATGAGCAGTTCTTC.

The J gene is TRBJ1-1, the V gene TRBV10-3, with unresolved D. V was trimmed by 4 bases and J by 0 bases, leaving 12 bases between them. Germline CDR1 ENHRY, CDR2 SYGVKD. The CDR3 runs to 15 residues. Here the CDR3 DNA reads TGTGCCATCAGTGCCCCGGGCTTCATGAACACTGAAGCTTTCTTT. It translates to CAISAPGFMNTEAFF.

This clonotype was seen more than once but under ten times. CDR3 loop: CASSARRGGYTF. In nucleotides, the CDR3 is TGTGCCAGCAGTGCCAGGCGGGGTGGCTACACCTTC. The genes are TRBV28 and TRBJ1-2; the D is unclear. V was clipped by 5 bases and J by 7 bases, with 11 bases between them. The CDR3 spans 12 residues. Germline V gene sequence: CDR1 MDHEN, CDR2 SYDVKM.

The rearrangement uses TRBV7-6 and TRBJ1-2; weak D call: TRBD1 (5 bases). The V and J ends lost 2 bases and 2 bases respectively, with 9 bases between them. Germline-derived CDR1 and CDR2 are SGHVS and FNYEAQ. The CDR3 loop spans 14 amino acids. The CDR3 protein is CASSLNYRNYGYTF. The DNA for the CDR3 is TGTGCCAGCAGCTTAAACTACAGGAACTATGGCTACACCTTC.

This clonotype was recorded many times. This chain uses TRBV6-5 with TRBJ2-1; a weak D match, TRBD1 (6 bases). V was clipped by 0 bases and J by 7 bases, with 16 bases between them. The germline V gene encodes CDR1 MNHEY and CDR2 SVGAGI. There are 16 residues in the CDR3. The CDR3 DNA follows: TGTGCCAGCAGTTACTCGTACACAGGGAATAGGAATGAGCAGTTCTTC. This gives the protein CASSYSYTGNRNEQFF.

This sequence joins TRBV6-2 or TRBV6-3 and TRBJ2-7; 8 bases fit TRBD1. V shed 6 bases and J 4 bases; nucleotides not matched to a gene: 20. Germline V gives CDR1 MNHEY, CDR2 SVGEGT. CDR3 length equals 18 residues. The CDR3 spells CASRAGQAAGRTKYEQYF. CDR3 bases: TGTGCCAGCAGGGCGGGACAGGCGGCTGGGAGGACTAAGTACGAGCAGTACTTC.

This clonotype has just a few counts. The rearrangement uses TRBV11-1 and TRBJ2-7; tentatively, D is TRBD1 (5 bases). The CDR3 spans 14 residues. V shed 3 bases and J shed 6 bases, with 15 bases lying between them. CDR1 and CDR2 (germline): SGHAT, FQDESV (reference sequence). The CDR3 reads CASSFTSQGPEQYF. For the CDR3, the DNA is TGTGCCAGCAGCTTCACCAGTCAGGGTCCCGAGCAGTACTTC.

This clonotype was seen repeatedly, ten times or more. The chain links TRBV29-1 to TRBJ2-1, with unresolved D. V was cut by 5 bases and J by 0 bases, with 8 bases left in between. CDR3 size: 13 residues. Germline CDR1 SQVTM, CDR2 ANQGSEA. CDR3 amino acids: CSVMTDSYNEQFF. The CDR3 bases are TGCAGCGTTATGACGGACTCCTACAATGAGCAGTTCTTC.

In its sample, this clonotype was seen many times. V is TRBV20-1 and J is TRBJ1-6; 7 bases map to TRBD1. The V gene's germline CDR1 is DFQATT and CDR2 SNEGSKA (reference sequence). The V and J ends lost 0 bases and 10 bases, in that order; junction bases with no gene match: 9. CDR3 length equals 15 residues. The chain's CDR3 is CSAREWGQLTSPLHF. Written as DNA, the CDR3 is TGCAGTGCTAGAGAGTGGGGACAGCTTACGTCACCCCTCCACTTT.

This clonotype came up many times. The chain employs TRBV5-1 and TRBJ2-5; D gene uncertain. CDR1 and CDR2 from the germline V gene are SGHRS and YFSETQ. CDR3 length: 12 residues. V was pared by 5 bases and J by 2 bases, with 7 bases between. This chain's CDR3 is CASRTFQETQYF. The DNA of the CDR3 is TGCGCCAGCAGGACGTTTCAAGAGACCCAGTACTTC. Filled out from reference TRBV5-1 and TRBJ2-5, the complete variable domain reads KAGVTQTPRYLIKTRGQQVTLSCSPISGHRSVSWYQQTPGQGLQFLFEYFSETQRNKGNFPGRFSGRQFSNSRSEMNVSTLELGDSALYLCASRTFQETQYFGPGTRLLVL.

On this clonotype itself: Just one base apart from a much larger clone, this may be a read error. The chain couples TRBV10-3 to TRBJ1-1, with D uncertain. Germline loops: CDR1 ENHRY, CDR2 SYGVKD. The ends were cut back, 3 bases at V and 4 bases at J, with 18 bases in the middle. This CDR3 region has 16 residues. CDR3 in amino acids: CAISEWFEGLRTEAFF. The DNA of the CDR3 is TGTGCCATCAGTGAATGGTTCGAGGGTTTGCGCACTGAAGCTTTCTTT.

In its sample, this clonotype was seen many times. The V call is TRBV30, the J call TRBJ2-1; D not resolved. The V end was cut by 3 bases, the J end by 4 bases, with 7 bases between. The CDR3 extends over 12 amino acids. Germline CDR1 and CDR2: GTSNPN and SVGIG (reference sequence). The CDR3, as DNA: TGTGCCTGGAGAGGCTTTTACAATGAGCAGTTCTTC. Protein sequence: CAWRGFYNEQFF.

This clonotype was seen many times. The genes are TRBV30 and TRBJ2-2; weak D call: TRBD2 (5 bases). Looked up from germline, CDR1 is GTSNPN and CDR2 is SVGIG (reference sequence). V was shortened by 3 bases and J by 7 bases, with 12 bases between the two germline ends. The CDR3 contains 13 residues. CDR3 nucleotides: TGTGCCTGGAGCCTACGGGGATTCGGGGAGCTGTTTTTT. Translating it yields CAWSLRGFGELFF.